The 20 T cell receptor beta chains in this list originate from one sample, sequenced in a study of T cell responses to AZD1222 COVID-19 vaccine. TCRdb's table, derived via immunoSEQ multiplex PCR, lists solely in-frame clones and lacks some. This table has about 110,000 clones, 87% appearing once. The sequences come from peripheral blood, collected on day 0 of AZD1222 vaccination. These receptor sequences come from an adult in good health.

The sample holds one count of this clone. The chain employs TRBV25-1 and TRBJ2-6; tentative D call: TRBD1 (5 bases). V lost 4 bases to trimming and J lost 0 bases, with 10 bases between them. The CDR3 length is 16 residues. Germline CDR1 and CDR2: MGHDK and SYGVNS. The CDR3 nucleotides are TGTGCCAGCAGTGTCGACAGTAACTCTGGGGCCAACGTCCTGACTTTC. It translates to CASSVDSNSGANVLTF.

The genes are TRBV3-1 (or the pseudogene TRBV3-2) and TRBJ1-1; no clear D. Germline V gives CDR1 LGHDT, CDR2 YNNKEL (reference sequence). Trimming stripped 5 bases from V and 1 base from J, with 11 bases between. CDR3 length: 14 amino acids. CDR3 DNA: TGTGCCAGCAGCTCTCAGATTGGGAACACTGAAGCTTTCTTT. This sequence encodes CASSSQIGNTEAFF.

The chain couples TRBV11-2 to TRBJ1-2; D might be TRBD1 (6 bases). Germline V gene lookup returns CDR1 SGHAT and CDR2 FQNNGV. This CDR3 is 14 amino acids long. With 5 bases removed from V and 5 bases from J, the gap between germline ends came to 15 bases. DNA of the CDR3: TGTGCCAGCAGCATGACAGGTCCCCTGTATGGCTACACCTTC. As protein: CASSMTGPLYGYTF. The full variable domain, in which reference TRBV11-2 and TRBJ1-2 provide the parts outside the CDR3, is EAGVAQSPRYKIIEKRQSVAFWCNPISGHATLYWYQQILGQGPKLLIQFQNNGVVDDSQLPKDRFSAERLKGVDSTLKIQPAKLEDSAVYLCASSMTGPLYGYTFGSGTRLTVV.

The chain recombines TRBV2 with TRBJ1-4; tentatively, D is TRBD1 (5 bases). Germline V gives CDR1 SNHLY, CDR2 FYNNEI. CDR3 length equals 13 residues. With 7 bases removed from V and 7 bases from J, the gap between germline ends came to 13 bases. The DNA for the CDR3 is TGTGCCAGCAAACAGGAGATAGGTGAAAAACTGTTTTTT. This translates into CASKQEIGEKLFF.

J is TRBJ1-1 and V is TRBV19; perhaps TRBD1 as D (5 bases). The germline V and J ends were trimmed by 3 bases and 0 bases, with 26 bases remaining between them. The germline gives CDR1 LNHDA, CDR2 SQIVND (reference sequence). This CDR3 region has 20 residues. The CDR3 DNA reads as TGTGCCAGTAGTATTATATCATGGGGCAGAGCTAGAGGGATGAACACTGAAGCTTTCTTT. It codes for CASSIISWGRARGMNTEAFF. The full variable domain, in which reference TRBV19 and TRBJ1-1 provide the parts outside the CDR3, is DGGITQSPKYLFRKEGQNVTLSCEQNLNHDAMYWYRQDPGQGLRLIYYSQIVNDFQKGDIAEGYSVSREKKESFPLTVTSAQKNPTAFYLCASSIISWGRARGMNTEAFFGQGTRLTVV.

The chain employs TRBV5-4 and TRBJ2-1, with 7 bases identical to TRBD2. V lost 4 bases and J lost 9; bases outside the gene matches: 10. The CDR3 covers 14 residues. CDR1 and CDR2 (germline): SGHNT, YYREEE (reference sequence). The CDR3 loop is CASSILTSYPEQFF. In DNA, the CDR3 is TGTGCCAGCAGCATACTGACTAGCTACCCTGAGCAGTTCTTC.

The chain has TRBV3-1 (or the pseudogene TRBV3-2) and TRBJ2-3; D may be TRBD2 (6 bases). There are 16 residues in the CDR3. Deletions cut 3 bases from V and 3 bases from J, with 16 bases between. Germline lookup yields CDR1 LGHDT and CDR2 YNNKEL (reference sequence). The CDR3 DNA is TGTGCCAGCAGCCAGGCTTCGGCGGGAAGGACAGATACGCAGTATTTT. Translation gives CASSQASAGRTDTQYF.

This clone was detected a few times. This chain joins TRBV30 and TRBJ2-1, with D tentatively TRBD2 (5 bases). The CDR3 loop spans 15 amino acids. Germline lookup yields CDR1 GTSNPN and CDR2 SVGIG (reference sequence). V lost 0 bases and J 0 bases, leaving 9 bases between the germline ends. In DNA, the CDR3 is TGTGCCTGGAGTGTACTAGTATACTCCTACAATGAGCAGTTCTTC. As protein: CAWSVLVYSYNEQFF.

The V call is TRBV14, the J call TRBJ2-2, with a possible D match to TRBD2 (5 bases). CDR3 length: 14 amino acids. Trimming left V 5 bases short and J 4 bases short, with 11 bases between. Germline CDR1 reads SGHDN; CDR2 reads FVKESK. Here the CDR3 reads CASSTGRGTGELFF. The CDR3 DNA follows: TGTGCCAGCAGCACGGGCCGGGGCACCGGGGAGCTGTTTTTT.

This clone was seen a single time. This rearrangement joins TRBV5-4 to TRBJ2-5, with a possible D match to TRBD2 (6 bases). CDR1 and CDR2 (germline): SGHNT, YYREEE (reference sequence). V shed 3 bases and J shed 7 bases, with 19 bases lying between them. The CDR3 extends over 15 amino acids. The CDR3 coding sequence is TGTGCCAGCAGCTCCGGTGGACGGGGGAACGCGACCCAGTACTTC. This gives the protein CASSSGGRGNATQYF. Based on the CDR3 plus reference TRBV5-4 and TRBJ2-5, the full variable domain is ETGVTQSPTHLIKTRGQQVTLRCSSQSGHNTVSWYQQALGQGPQFIFQYYREEENGRGNFPPRFSGLQFPNYSSELNVNALELDDSALYLCASSSGGRGNATQYFGPGTRLLVL.

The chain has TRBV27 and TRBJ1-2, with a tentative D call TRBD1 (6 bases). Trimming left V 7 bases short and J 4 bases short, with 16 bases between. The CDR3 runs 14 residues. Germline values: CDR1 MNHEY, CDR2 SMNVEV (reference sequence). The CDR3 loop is CASKTNRDFYGYTF. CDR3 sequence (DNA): TGTGCCAGCAAAACAAACAGGGATTTCTATGGCTACACCTTC.

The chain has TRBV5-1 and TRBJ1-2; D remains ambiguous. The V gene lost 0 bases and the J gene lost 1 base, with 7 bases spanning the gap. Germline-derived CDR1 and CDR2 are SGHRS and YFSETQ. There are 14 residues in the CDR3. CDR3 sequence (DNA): TGCGCCAGCAGCTTGGAGCAGAATAACTATGGCTACACCTTC. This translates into CASSLEQNNYGYTF.

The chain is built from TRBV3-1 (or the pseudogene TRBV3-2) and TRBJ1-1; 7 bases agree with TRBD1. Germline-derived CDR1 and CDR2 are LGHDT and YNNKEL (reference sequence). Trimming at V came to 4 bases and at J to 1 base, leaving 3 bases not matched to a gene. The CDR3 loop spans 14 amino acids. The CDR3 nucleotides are TGTGCCAGCAGCCCTTGGACAGGGAACACTGAAGCTTTCTTT. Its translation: CASSPWTGNTEAFF.

CDR3 coding DNA: TGTGCCAGCAGCTTGCCGGGGACAGGGGGCCACGAGCAGTACTTC. Translation gives CASSLPGTGGHEQYF. The chain is built from TRBV5-6 and TRBJ2-7, with 12 bases aligning to TRBD1. V lost 1 base to trimming and J lost 5 bases; unmatched junction nucleotides: 4. The germline V gene encodes CDR1 SGHDT and CDR2 YYEEEE. The CDR3 consists of 15 residues.

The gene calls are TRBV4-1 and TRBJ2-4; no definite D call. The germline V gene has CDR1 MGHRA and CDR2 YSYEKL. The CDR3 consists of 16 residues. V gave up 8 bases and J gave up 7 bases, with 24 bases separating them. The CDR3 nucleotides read TGCGCCAGCGCCGGGTTTCTCGACGGTTTTTCGAACATTCAGTACTTC. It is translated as CASAGFLDGFSNIQYF.

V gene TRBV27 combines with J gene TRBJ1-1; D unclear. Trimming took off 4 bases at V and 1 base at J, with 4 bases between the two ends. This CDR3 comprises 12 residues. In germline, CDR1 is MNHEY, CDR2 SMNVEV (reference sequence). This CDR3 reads CASSSGNTEAFF. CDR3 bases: TGTGCCAGCAGTTCGGGGAACACTGAAGCTTTCTTT.

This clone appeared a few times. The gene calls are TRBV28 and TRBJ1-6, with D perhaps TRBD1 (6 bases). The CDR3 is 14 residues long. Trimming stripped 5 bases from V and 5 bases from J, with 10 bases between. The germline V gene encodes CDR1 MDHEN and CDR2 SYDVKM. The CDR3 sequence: CASSDRLNNSPLHF. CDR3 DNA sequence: TGTGCCAGCAGTGACAGGCTAAATAATTCACCCCTCCACTTT.

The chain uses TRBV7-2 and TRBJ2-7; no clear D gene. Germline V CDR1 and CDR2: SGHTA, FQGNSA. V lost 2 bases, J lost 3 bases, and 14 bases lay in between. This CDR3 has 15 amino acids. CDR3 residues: CASSLRVAQNYEQYF. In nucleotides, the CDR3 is TGTGCCAGCAGCTTACGGGTCGCCCAAAACTACGAGCAGTACTTC.

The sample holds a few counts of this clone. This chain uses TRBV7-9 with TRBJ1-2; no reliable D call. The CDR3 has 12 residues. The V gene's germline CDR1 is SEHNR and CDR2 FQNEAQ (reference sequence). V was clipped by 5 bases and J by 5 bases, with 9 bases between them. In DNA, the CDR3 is TGTGCCAGCAGCCTTGGTTCGTATGGCTACACCTTC. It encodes CASSLGSYGYTF. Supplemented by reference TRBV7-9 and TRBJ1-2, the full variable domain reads DTGVSQNPRHKITKRGQNVTFRCDPISEHNRLYWYRQTLGQGPEFLTYFQNEAQLEKSRLLSDRFSAERPKGSFSTLEIQRTEQGDSAMYLCASSLGSYGYTFGSGTRLTVV.

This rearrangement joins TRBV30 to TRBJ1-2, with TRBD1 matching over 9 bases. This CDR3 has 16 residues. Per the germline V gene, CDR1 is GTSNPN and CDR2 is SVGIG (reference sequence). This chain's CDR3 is CVRRGPSGTGLDGYTF. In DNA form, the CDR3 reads TGTGTCCGGAGGGGCCCGTCCGGGACAGGGTTGGATGGCTACACCTTC. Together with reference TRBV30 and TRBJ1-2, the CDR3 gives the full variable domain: SQTIHQWPATLVQPVGSPLSLECTVEGTSNPNLYWYRQAAGRGLQLLFYSVGIGQISSEVPQNLSASRPQDRQFILSSKKLLLSDSGFYLCVRRGPSGTGLDGYTFGSGTRLTVV.